One TCR beta chain is described in this entry. The antigen remains undetermined. Trimming at V came to 1 base and at J to 4 bases, leaving 9 bases not matched to a gene. Germline V gives CDR1 MDHEN, CDR2 SYDVKM. This CDR3 spans 16 amino acids. The data originate from a study of T cell responses to AZD1222 COVID-19 vaccine. Produced via immunoSEQ multiplex PCR; TCRdb's table is partial and in-frame only. The sample holds tens of thousands of clones, around 84% seen once. Findings and limits, study-wide: Females made up more of the donors, who were largely white British, and clonal diversity may have come out too low.

J is TRBJ1-2 and V is TRBV28; 7 bases fit TRBD1. Sequencing used peripheral blood, obtained on day 0 of AZD1222 vaccination. The receptor was isolated from an adult in good health. This CDR3 reads CASSLSRRGGGYGYTF. For the CDR3, the DNA is TGTGCCAGCAGTTTATCCCGCCGAGGGGGCGGCTATGGCTACACCTTC.